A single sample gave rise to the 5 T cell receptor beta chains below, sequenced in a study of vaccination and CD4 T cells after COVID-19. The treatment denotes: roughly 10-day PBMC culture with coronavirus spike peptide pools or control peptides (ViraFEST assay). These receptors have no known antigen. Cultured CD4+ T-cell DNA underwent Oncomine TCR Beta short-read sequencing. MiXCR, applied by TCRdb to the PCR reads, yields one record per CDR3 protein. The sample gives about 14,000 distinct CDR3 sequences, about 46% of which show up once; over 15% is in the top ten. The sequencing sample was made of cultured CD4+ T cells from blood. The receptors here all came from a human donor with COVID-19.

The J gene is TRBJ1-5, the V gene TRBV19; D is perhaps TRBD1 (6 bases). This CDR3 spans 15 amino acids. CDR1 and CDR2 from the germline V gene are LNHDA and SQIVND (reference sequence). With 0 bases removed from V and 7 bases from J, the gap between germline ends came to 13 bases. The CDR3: CASSIEQGWSQPQHF. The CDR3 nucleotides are TGTGCCAGTAGTATAGAACAGGGATGGAGCCAGCCCCAGCATTTT.

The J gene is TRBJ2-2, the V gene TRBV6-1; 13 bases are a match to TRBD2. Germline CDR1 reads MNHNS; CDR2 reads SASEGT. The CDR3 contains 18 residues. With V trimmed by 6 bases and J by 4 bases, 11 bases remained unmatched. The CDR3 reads CASRTQLAGGISTGELFF. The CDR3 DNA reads TGTGCCAGCAGAACCCAACTAGCGGGGGGGATCAGCACCGGGGAGCTGTTTTTT.

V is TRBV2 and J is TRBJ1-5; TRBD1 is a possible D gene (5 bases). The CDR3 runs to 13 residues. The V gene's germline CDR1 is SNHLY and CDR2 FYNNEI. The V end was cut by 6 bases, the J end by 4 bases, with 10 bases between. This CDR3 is CASRGTLNQPQHF. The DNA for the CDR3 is TGTGCCAGCAGGGGGACGCTGAATCAGCCCCAGCATTTT.

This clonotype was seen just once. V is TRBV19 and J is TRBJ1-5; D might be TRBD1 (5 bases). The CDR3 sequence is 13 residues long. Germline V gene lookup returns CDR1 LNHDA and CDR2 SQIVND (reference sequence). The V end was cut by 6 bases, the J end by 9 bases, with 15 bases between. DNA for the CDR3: TGTGCCAGTAGAGGGGTGGGGATCTGGCCCCAGCATTTT. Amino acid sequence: CASRGVGIWPQHF. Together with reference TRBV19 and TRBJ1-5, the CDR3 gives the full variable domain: DGGITQSPKYLFRKEGQNVTLSCEQNLNHDAMYWYRQDPGQGLRLIYYSQIVNDFQKGDIAEGYSVSREKKESFPLTVTSAQKNPTAFYLCASRGVGIWPQHFGDGTRLSIL.

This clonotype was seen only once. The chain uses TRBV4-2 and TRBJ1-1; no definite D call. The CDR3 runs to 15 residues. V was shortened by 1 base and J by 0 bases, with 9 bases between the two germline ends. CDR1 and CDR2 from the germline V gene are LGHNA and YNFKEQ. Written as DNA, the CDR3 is TGTGCCAGCAGCCAAGGGTCGGCGTTGAACACTGAAGCTTTCTTT. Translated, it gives CASSQGSALNTEAFF.